The source of this T cell receptor (beta chain) is a study of blood T cell repertoires in COVID-19. Across the study: Some COVID-19 samples were acute and others convalescent; all came from the United States, Italy and Spain. T cells, B-cell-depleted T cells, or PBMCs provided the cDNA or gDNA that served as material.

As processed by the authors: By means of reference gene primer amplification, nucleated cell counts were estimated. Only in-frame clones appear in the TCRdb table, and some are missing; sequencing was by immunoSEQ multiplex PCR. The DNA gave D and trimming, while V, J and clone size come from that table. The sample yields about 140,000 clones, around 85% seen once. V gave up 5 bases and J gave up 0 bases, with 11 bases separating them. Germline-derived CDR1 and CDR2 are SGHTA and FQGNSA. This CDR3 has 15 amino acids. The sample taken for sequencing was peripheral blood. The chain uses TRBV7-2 and TRBJ1-3; D not resolved. This receptor was identified in a man over 45 with acute or convalescent COVID-19. CDR3 protein: CASSQAGLSGNTIYF. The CDR3 DNA follows: TGTGCCAGCAGCCAAGCGGGCCTCTCTGGAAACACCATATATTTT.